The sample holds many counts of the clone carrying this T cell receptor beta chain. There are 11 residues in the CDR3. V shed 0 bases and J shed 7 bases, with 4 bases lying between them. Germline lookup yields CDR1 DFQATT and CDR2 SNEGSKA (reference sequence). TCRdb independently ran MiXCR on the 5' RACE reads; one entry per CDR3 protein. The table has tens of thousands of distinct CDR3 sequences, 17% seen once. Sequenced input: naive CD4+ T cells sorted from blood. Subset given: naive CD4+ T cells, CD4+CD45RA+CD25-. This TCR was sampled from a female donor with breast cancer. The J gene is TRBJ1-3, the V gene TRBV20-1; D remains unclear. The CDR3 sequence is CSARDRNTIYF. The CDR3 nucleotides are TGCAGTGCTAGAGATCGGAACACCATATATTTT.